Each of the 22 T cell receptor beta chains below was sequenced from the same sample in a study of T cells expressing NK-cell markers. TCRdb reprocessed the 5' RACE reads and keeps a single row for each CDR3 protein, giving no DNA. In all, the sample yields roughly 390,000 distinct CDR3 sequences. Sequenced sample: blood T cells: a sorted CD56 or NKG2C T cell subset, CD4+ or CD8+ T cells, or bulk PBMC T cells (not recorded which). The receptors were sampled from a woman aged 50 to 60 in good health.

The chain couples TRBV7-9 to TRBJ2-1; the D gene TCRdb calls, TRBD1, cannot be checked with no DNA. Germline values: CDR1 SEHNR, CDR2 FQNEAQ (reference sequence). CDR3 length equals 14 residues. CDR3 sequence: CASGRDSSYNEQFF.

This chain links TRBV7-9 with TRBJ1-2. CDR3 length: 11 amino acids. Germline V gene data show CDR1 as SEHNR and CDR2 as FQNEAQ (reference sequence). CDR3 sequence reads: CASSYLWGYTF.

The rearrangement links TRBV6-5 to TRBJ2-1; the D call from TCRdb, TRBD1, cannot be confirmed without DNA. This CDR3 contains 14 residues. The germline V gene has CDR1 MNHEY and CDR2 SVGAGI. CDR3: CASSYWRTGNEQFF.

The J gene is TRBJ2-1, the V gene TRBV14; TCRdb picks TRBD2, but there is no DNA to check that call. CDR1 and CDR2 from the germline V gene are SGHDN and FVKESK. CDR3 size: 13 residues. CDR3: CASRPGLASYQFF.

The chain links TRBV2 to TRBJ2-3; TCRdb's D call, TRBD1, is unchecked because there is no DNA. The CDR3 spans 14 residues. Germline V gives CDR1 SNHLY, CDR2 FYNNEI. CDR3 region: CASWRQGAKDTQYF.

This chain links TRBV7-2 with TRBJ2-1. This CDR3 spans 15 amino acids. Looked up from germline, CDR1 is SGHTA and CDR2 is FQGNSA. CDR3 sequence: CASSLGGPPYNEQFF.

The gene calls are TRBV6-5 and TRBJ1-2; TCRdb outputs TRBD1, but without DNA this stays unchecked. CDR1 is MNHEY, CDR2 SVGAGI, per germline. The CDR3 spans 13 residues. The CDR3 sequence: CASSLDRLYGYTF.

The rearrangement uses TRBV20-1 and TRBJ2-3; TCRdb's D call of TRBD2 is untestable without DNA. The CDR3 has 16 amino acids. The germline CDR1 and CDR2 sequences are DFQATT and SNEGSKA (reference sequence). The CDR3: CSARDGGVKRTDTQYF.

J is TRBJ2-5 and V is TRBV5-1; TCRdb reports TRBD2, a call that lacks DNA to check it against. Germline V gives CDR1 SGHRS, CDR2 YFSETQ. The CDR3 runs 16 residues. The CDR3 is CASSLSDSAGQETQYF. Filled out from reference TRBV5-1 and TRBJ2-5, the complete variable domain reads KAGVTQTPRYLIKTRGQQVTLSCSPISGHRSVSWYQQTPGQGLQFLFEYFSETQRNKGNFPGRFSGRQFSNSRSEMNVSTLELGDSALYLCASSLSDSAGQETQYFGPGTRLLVL.

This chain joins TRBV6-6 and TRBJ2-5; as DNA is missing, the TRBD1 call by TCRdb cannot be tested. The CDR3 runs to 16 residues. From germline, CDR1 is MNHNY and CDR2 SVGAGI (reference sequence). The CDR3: CASSYVGSPGQETQYF.

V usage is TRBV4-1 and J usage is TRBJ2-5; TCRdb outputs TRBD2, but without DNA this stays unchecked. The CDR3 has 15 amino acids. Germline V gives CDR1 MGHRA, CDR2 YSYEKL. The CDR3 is CASSQNGGSQETQYF.

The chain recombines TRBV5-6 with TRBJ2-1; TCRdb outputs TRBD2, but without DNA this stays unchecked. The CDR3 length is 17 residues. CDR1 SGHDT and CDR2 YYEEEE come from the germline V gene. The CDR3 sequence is CASSQGQKRETLNEQFF.

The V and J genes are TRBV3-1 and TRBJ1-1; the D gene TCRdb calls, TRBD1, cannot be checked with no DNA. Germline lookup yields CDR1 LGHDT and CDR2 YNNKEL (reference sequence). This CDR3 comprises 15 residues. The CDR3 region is CASSPTTGRPAEAFF.

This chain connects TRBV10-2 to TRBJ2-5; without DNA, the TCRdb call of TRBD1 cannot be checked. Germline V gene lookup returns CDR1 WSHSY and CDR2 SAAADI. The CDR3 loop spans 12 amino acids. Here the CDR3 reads CASMARDGTQYF.

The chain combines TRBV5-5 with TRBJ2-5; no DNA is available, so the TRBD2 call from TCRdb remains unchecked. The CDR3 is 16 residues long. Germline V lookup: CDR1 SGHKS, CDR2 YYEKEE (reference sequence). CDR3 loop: CASSHVPFSAGETQYF.

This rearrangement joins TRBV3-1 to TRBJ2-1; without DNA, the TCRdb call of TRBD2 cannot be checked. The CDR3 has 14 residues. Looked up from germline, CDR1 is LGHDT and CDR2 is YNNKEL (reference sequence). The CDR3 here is CASSQGGSGNEQFF.

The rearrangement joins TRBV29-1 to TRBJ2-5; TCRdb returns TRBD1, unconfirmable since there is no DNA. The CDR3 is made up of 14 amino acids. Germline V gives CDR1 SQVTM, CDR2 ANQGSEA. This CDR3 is CSVQGRQGGETQYF.

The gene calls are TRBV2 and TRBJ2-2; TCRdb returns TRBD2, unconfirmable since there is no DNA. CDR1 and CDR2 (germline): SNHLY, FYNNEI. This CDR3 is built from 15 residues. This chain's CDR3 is CASSEEGFVTGELFF.

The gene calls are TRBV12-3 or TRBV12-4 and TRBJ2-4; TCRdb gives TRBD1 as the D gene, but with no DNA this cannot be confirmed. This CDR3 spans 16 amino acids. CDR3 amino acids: CASSLGATVLENIQYF.

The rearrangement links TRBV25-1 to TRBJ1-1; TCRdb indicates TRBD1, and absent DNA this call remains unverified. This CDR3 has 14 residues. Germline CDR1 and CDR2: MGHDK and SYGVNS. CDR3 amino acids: CASSGDRVDTEAFF. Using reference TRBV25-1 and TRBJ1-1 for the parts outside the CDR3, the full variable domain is EADIYQTPRYLVIGTGKKITLECSQTMGHDKMYWYQQDPGMELHLIHYSYGVNSTEKGDLSSESTVSRIRTEHFPLTLESARPSHTSQYLCASSGDRVDTEAFFGQGTRLTVV.

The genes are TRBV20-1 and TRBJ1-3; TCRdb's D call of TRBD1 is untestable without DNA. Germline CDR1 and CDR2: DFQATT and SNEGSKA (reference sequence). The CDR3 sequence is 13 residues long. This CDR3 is CSAPRDRGNTIYF.

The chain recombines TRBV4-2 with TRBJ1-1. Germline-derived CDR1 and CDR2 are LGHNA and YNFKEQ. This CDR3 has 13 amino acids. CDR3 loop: CASSQVGEFEAFF.